This paragraph covers one T cell receptor (beta chain) sequence. The source of the sample is a study of blood T cells in healthy people across ages. Overall study context: Per two T cells, template switching captured roughly one barcoded beta molecule.

Primed by a sample-barcoded 5' primer and a J-beta primer mix, a second PCR proceeded for about 7 to 11 cycles. Each cDNA molecule was tagged by a template-switch adaptor that had 12 random nucleotides. TCRdb processed the 5' RACE reads anew with MiXCR; each CDR3 protein has one entry. The repertoire includes under 2,000,000 distinct CDR3 sequences, 40% to 55% of them detected once, and roughly 2% sits in the top ten. Healthy Russian Caucasian donors spanned ages about 6 to 100 years. Sequencing used blood. The sequence was collected from a woman aged 40 to 50 in good health.

In DNA, the CDR3 is TGTGCCAGCAGTTTAACGAGTTTCTGGAATGAGCAGTTCTTC. This translates into CASSLTSFWNEQFF. The chain links TRBV12-3 or TRBV12-4 to TRBJ2-1; D gene unclear. Between the trimmed V and J ends, which lost 2 bases and 7 bases, there was a span of 12 bases. CDR3 length equals 14 residues.